The T cell receptor beta chain described here comes from a study of cytotoxic CD8 clonotypes in ibrutinib-treated CLL. Study-wide background: The patients, about ten relapsed/refractory and roughly 15 treatment-naive, included roughly 17 who were IGHV unmutated. The samples contained 255,043 productive templates on average. They also contained an average of about 100,000 productive rearrangements.

Germline CDR1 and CDR2: MNHEY and SVGAGI. V was cut by 7 bases and J by 4 bases, with 5 bases left in between. The length of the CDR3 is 11 residues. Sequencing was performed with immunoSEQ multiplex PCR; in TCRdb, only in-frame clones are kept and a portion is missing. The table includes about 300,000 clones, around 69% detected once. This clone was detected a few times. The sequence derives from a human donor with chronic lymphocytic leukemia. V and J are TRBV6-5 and TRBJ2-1; no clear D. Here the sequenced sample was PBMCs, taken at disease progression, from a patient treated with ibrutinib. The CDR3 region has the DNA TGTGCCAGCATGAGGTACAATGAGCAGTTCTTC. It codes for CASMRYNEQFF.